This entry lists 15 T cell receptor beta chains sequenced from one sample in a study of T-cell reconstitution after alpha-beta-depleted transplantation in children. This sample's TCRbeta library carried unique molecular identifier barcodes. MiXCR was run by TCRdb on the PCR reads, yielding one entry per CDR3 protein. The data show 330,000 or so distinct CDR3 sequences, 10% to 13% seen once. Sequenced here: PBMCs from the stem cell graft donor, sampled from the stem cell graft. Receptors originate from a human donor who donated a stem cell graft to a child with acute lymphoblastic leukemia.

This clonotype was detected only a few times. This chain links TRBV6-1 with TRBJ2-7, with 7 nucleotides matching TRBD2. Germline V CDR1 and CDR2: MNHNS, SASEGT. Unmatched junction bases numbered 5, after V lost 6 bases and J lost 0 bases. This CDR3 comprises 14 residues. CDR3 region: CASSRGSSSYEQYF. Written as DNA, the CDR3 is TGTGCCAGCAGCCGCGGGAGTAGCTCCTACGAGCAGTACTTC.

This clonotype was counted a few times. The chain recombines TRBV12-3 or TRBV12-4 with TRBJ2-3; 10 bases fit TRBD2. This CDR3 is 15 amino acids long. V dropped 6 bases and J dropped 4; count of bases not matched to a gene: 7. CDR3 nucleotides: TGTGCCAGCAGAAAGACTAGCGGGTTGGCAGATACGCAGTATTTT. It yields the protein CASRKTSGLADTQYF.

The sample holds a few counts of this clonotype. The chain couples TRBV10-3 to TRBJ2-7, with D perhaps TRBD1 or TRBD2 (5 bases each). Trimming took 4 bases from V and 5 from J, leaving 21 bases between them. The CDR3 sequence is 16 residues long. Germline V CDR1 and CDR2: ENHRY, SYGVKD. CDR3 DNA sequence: TGTGCCATCAGTGGAAGAGCCCGGGACCCTCCGAACGAGCAGTACTTC. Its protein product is CAISGRARDPPNEQYF.

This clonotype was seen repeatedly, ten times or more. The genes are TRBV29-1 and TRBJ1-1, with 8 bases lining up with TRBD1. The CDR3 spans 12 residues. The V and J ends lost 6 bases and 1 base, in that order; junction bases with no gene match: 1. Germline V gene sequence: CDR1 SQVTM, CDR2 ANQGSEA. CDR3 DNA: TGCAGCGTAGGACAGGGGAACACTGAAGCTTTCTTT. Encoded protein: CSVGQGNTEAFF.

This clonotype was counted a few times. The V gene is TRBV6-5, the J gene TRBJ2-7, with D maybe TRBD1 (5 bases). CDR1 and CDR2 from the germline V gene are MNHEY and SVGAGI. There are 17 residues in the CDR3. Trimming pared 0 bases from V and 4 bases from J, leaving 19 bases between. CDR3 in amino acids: CASSYSSPTAWTYEQYF. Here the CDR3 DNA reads TGTGCCAGCAGTTACTCGAGTCCGACAGCGTGGACGTACGAGCAGTACTTC.

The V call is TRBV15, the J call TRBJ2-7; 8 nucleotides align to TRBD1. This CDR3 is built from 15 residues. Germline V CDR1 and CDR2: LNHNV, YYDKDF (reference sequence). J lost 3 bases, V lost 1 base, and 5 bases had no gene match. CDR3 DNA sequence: TGTGCCACCAGCAGAGTCGGGACAGGAGGCTACGAGCAGTACTTC. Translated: CATSRVGTGGYEQYF.

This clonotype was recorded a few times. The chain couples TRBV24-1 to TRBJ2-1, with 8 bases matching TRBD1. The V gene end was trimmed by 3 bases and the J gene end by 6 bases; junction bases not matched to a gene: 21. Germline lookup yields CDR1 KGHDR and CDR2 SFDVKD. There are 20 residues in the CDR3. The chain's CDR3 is CATSDTLGGEQGGPLNEQFF. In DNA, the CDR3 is TGTGCCACCAGTGATACCCTAGGAGGGGAACAGGGGGGACCCCTCAATGAGCAGTTCTTC.

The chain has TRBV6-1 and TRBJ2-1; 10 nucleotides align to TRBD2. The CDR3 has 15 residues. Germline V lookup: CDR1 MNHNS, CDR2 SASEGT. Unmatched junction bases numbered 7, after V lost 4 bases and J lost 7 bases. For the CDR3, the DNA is TGTGCCAGCAGTGCGAGCAGCGGGGGGGGGAATGAGCAGTTCTTC. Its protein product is CASSASSGGGNEQFF.

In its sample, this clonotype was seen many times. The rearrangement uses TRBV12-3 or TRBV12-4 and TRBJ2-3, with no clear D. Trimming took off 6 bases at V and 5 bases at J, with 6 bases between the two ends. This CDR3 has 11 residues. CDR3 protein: CASSTLDTQYF. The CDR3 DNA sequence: TGTGCCAGCAGCACATTAGATACGCAGTATTTT.

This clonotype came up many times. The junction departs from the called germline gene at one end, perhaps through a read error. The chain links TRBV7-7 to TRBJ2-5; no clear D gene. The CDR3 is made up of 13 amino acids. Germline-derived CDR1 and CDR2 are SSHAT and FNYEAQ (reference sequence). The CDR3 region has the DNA TGTGCTAGCAGCTTAACCGTTACGGAGACCCAGTACTTC. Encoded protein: CASSLTVTETQYF.

CDR3 bases: TGTGCCAGCAGCCCCTCCCCGGCAGACAATGAGCAGTTCTTC. The encoded protein is CASSPSPADNEQFF. The chain carries TRBV7-8 and TRBJ2-1; D remains ambiguous. This CDR3 has 14 residues. CDR1 SGHVS and CDR2 FQNEAQ come from the germline V gene. V gave up 5 bases and J gave up 5 bases, with 13 bases separating them. The variable domain in full, completed from reference TRBV7-8 and TRBJ2-1, reads GAGVSQSPRYKVAKRGQDVALRCDPISGHVSLFWYQQALGQGPEFLTYFQNEAQLDKSGLPSDRFFAERPEGSVSTLKIQRTQQEDSAVYLCASSPSPADNEQFFGPGTRLTVL.

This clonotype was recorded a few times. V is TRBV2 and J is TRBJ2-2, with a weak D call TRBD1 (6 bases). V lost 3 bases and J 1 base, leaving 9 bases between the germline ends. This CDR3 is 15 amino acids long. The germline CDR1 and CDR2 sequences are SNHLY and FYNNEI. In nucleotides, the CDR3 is TGTGCCAGCAGTGACGGGACACAGAACACCGGGGAGCTGTTTTTT. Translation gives CASSDGTQNTGELFF.

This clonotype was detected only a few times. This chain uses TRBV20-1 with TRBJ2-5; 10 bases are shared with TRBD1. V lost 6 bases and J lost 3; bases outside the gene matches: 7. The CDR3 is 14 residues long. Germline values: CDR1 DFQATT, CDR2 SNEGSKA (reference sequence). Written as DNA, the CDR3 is TGCAGTGCGCTTCCAGGGACAGGGGAAGAGACCCAGTACTTC. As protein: CSALPGTGEETQYF.

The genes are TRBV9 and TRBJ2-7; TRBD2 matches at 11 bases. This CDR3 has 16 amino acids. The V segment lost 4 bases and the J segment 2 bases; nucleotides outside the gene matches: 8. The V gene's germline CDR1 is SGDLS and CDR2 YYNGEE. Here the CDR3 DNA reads TGTGCCAGCAGCAAAACTGGGACTAGCGGCGCCTACGAGCAGTACTTC. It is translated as CASSKTGTSGAYEQYF.

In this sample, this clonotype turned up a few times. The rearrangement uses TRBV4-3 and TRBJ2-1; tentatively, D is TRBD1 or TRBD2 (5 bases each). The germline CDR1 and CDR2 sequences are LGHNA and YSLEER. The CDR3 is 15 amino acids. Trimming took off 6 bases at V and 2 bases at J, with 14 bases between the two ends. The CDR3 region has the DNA TGCGCCAGCAGACGGGACGCAGGTACCTACAATGAGCAGTTCTTC. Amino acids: CASRRDAGTYNEQFF.